Shown below are 21 T cell receptor beta chains from a single sample sequenced in a study of T cell repertoires in cytomegalovirus infection (dated by TCRdb to the late 2010s). The sequencer was an Illumina HiSeq 1500. TCRdb trimmed public reads at Q25 via fastp, called clones via MiXCR and kept in-frame beta chains. Each entry merges the rows of one CDR3 protein and shows their most common DNA and genes. In all, the sample holds nearly 650,000 distinct CDR3 sequences, and 20% to 25% of those were seen once. 8% of the sample lies in the top ten. The material sequenced was CD8+ T cells from PBMCs. Source of these receptors: a human donor in good health (CMV status not recorded). Some clones in this sample may be carry-over from other donors' samples.

This rearrangement joins TRBV20-1 to TRBJ1-5, with D tentatively TRBD1 (5 bases). Trimming left V 3 bases short and J 0 bases short, with 15 bases between. The length of the CDR3 is 16 residues. Germline CDR1 reads DFQATT; CDR2 reads SNEGSKA (reference sequence). The CDR3 sequence: CSASTGGPNSNQPQHF. The CDR3 bases are TGCAGTGCTAGTACCGGGGGTCCTAATAGCAATCAGCCCCAGCATTTT.

J is TRBJ2-1 and V is TRBV27, with a possible D match to TRBD2 (5 bases). CDR1 and CDR2 (germline): MNHEY, SMNVEV (reference sequence). The CDR3 has 15 amino acids. V lost 4 bases to trimming and J lost 0 bases, with 10 bases between them. The CDR3 coding sequence is TGTGCCAGCAGTTGGGGAGTAAGCTCCTACAATGAGCAGTTCTTC. Translation gives CASSWGVSSYNEQFF.

Turning to this clonotype: With a much larger clone just one base away, this may be a read error. The V gene is TRBV20-1, the J gene TRBJ1-5, with a tentative D call TRBD1 (5 bases). Germline assignment: CDR1 DFQATT and CDR2 SNEGSKA (reference sequence). With 3 bases removed from V and 4 bases from J, the gap between germline ends came to 13 bases. The CDR3 is made up of 14 amino acids. The CDR3 region is CSASPKGSNQPQHF. The CDR3 DNA sequence: TGCAGTGCTAGTCCCAAGGGGAGTAATCAGCCCCAGCATTTT.

The chain uses TRBV28 and TRBJ2-3; D uncertain. Trimming took 9 bases from V and 0 from J, leaving 13 bases between them. Germline V gene sequence: CDR1 MDHEN, CDR2 SYDVKM. The CDR3 extends over 14 amino acids. The CDR3 is CASSLMNSTDTQYF. Written as DNA, the CDR3 is TGTGCCAGTTCTCTTATGAATAGCACAGATACGCAGTATTTT.

V is TRBV28 and J is TRBJ2-5; weak D call: TRBD2 (6 bases). The CDR3 spans 13 residues. The V end was cut by 10 bases, the J end by 5 bases, with 17 bases between. Germline CDR1 is MDHEN and CDR2 is SYDVKM. The CDR3 DNA reads as TGTGCCACCCTACCAGCTCGGGGGGAGACCCAGTACTTC. Encoded protein: CATLPARGETQYF.

The V and J genes are TRBV10-3 and TRBJ1-2; D ambiguous. Germline V lookup: CDR1 ENHRY, CDR2 SYGVKD. This CDR3 has 14 amino acids. V lost 10 bases and J lost 0, with 15 bases in between. Here the CDR3 DNA reads TGTGCCAGTTCTCGGGAGTTAGCTAACTATGGCTACACCTTC. As protein: CASSRELANYGYTF.

Comment on this clonotype: This may be a read error: a much more frequent sequence differs by one nucleotide. The genes are TRBV4-1 and TRBJ1-4; D is undetermined. The CDR3 is made up of 17 amino acids. The germline V gene has CDR1 MGHRA and CDR2 YSYEKL. The CDR3 reads CANSQVPAFQNNEKLFF. In DNA, the CDR3 is TGTGCCAACAGCCAAGTTCCCGCCTTCCAAAATAATGAAAAACTGTTTTTT.

The sample holds a few counts of this clonotype. V usage is TRBV12-3 or TRBV12-4 and J usage is TRBJ1-2; D call uncertain. V lost 3 bases to trimming and J lost 5 bases, with 10 bases between them. The CDR3 sequence is 13 residues long. The CDR3 DNA reads TGTGCCAGCAGTTTTCAGGCAGCGTATGGCTACACCTTC. Translating gives CASSFQAAYGYTF.

This clonotype has ten or more counts. The V and J genes are TRBV7-3 and TRBJ2-1; 9 bases line up with TRBD1. This CDR3 is 14 amino acids long. Germline loops: CDR1 SGHTA, CDR2 FQGTGA. Trimming at V came to 1 base and at J to 7 bases, leaving 2 bases not matched to a gene. CDR3 protein: CASSLNRGLNEQFF. The CDR3 DNA sequence: TGTGCCAGCAGCTTAAACAGGGGGCTGAATGAGCAGTTCTTC.

V gene TRBV2 combines with J gene TRBJ1-5, with 10 nucleotides matching TRBD1. The ends lost 5 bases at V and 0 bases at J; junction bases unmatched: 7. The CDR3 contains 17 residues. Per germline, CDR1 SNHLY and CDR2 FYNNEI. The CDR3 sequence: CASSWGTGAVSNQPQHF. The CDR3 DNA sequence: TGTGCCAGCAGTTGGGGGACAGGGGCGGTTAGCAATCAGCCCCAGCATTTT.

The chain links TRBV18 to TRBJ2-1; possibly TRBD2 for D (6 bases). Germline V lookup: CDR1 KGHSH, CDR2 LQKENI. This CDR3 has 17 residues. Trimming cost V 3 bases and J 6 bases, with 21 bases left between them. DNA of the CDR3: TGTGCCAGCTCACCGCGGAGGGGCAGTGTGATCGTCAATGAGCAGTTCTTC. Its translation: CASSPRRGSVIVNEQFF.

The chain carries TRBV19 and TRBJ2-1, with 7 positions matching TRBD1. V shed 6 bases, J shed 4 bases, and the junction held 9 bases outside the gene matches. CDR1 and CDR2 (germline): LNHDA, SQIVND (reference sequence). CDR3 length: 15 residues. The CDR3 sequence: CASSNRDRLYNEQFF. CDR3 nucleotide sequence: TGTGCCAGTAGCAACCGGGACAGACTATACAATGAGCAGTTCTTC. The entire variable domain, with the rest obtained from reference TRBV19 and TRBJ2-1, is as follows: DGGITQSPKYLFRKEGQNVTLSCEQNLNHDAMYWYRQDPGQGLRLIYYSQIVNDFQKGDIAEGYSVSREKKESFPLTVTSAQKNPTAFYLCASSNRDRLYNEQFFGPGTRLTVL.

This chain joins TRBV5-1 and TRBJ2-7; the match to TRBD1 covers 11 bases. J was trimmed by 6 bases and V by 4 bases; bases with no gene match: 6. The CDR3 contains 14 residues. Germline assignment: CDR1 SGHRS and CDR2 YFSETQ. The CDR3 here is CASSRTGTGGEQYF. CDR3 sequence (DNA): TGCGCCAGCAGCCGCACCGGGACAGGGGGCGAGCAGTACTTC.

This clonotype has at least ten counts. This chain joins TRBV7-9 and TRBJ1-5; D unclear. This CDR3 is 14 amino acids long. Trimming pared 5 bases from V and 0 bases from J, leaving 8 bases between. Germline assignment: CDR1 SEHNR and CDR2 FQNEAQ (reference sequence). CDR3: CASSNYASNQPQHF. CDR3 DNA: TGTGCCAGCAGCAACTATGCTAGCAATCAGCCCCAGCATTTT.

The chain has TRBV29-1 and TRBJ2-7; 7 bases match TRBD2. Germline CDR1 SQVTM, CDR2 ANQGSEA. The CDR3 loop spans 14 amino acids. Trimming took 6 bases from V and 5 from J; bases not matched to a gene: 13. The CDR3 sequence: CSVTPTGTTNEQYF. In DNA, the CDR3 is TGCAGCGTAACTCCAACCGGGACTACTAACGAGCAGTACTTC.

Here the CDR3 DNA reads TGCAGCGTTGAAATCCTAGCGGGGGGGCCCGATGAGCAGTTCTTC. Protein: CSVEILAGGPDEQFF. V usage is TRBV29-1 and J usage is TRBJ2-1, with 12 positions matching TRBD2. This CDR3 is built from 15 residues. V shed 2 bases and J 8 bases; nucleotides not matched to a gene: 7. CDR1 is SQVTM and CDR2 is ANQGSEA in the germline V gene.

This clonotype was detected only once. The rearrangement links TRBV6-5 to TRBJ2-5, with 8 nucleotides matching TRBD1. Germline CDR1 MNHEY, CDR2 SVGAGI. Losses at the gene ends were 8 bases for V and 5 bases for J; bases not matched to a gene: 10. This CDR3 region has 14 residues. CDR3: CASGPRGLGETQYF. The CDR3 DNA follows: TGTGCCAGCGGGCCCAGGGGGCTCGGGGAGACCCAGTACTTC.

This clonotype was seen at least ten times. V and J are TRBV7-9 and TRBJ2-7; D might be TRBD2 (6 bases). Germline V gene data show CDR1 as SEHNR and CDR2 as FQNEAQ (reference sequence). CDR3 length equals 15 residues. The V gene lost 5 bases and the J gene lost 0 bases, with 14 bases spanning the gap. The CDR3 here is CASSTGGVSSYEQYF. The CDR3 region has the DNA TGTGCCAGCAGCACAGGAGGGGTGAGCTCCTACGAGCAGTACTTC. The complete variable domain, with remaining parts taken from reference TRBV7-9 and TRBJ2-7, reads DTGVSQNPRHKITKRGQNVTFRCDPISEHNRLYWYRQTLGQGPEFLTYFQNEAQLEKSRLLSDRFSAERPKGSFSTLEIQRTEQGDSAMYLCASSTGGVSSYEQYFGPGTRLTVT.

The chain uses TRBV5-1 and TRBJ2-7; the match to TRBD2 covers 9 bases. The germline V gene encodes CDR1 SGHRS and CDR2 YFSETQ. The CDR3 consists of 14 residues. The V segment lost 4 bases and the J segment 2 bases; nucleotides outside the gene matches: 4. CDR3 sequence: CASSPRGGAYEQYF. DNA of the CDR3: TGCGCCAGCAGCCCCCGCGGGGGGGCCTACGAGCAGTACTTC.

The chain recombines TRBV27 with TRBJ2-7; D is tentatively TRBD1 or TRBD2 (5 bases each). Deletions cut 7 bases from V and 5 bases from J, with 15 bases between. Germline V CDR1 and CDR2: MNHEY, SMNVEV (reference sequence). The CDR3 has 13 amino acids. CDR3 protein: CASTREGSNEQYV. In DNA form, the CDR3 reads TGTGCCAGCACCCGAGAGGGGAGCAACGAGCAGTACGTC.

There are a few counts of this clonotype. The chain links TRBV12-5 to TRBJ1-1; D remains unclear. The CDR3 sequence is 13 residues long. Trimming shortened V by 7 bases and J by 2 bases, and 11 bases separated the two germline ends. Germline CDR1 and CDR2: LGHNT and FRNRAP. The CDR3 DNA follows: TGTGCTAGTGTCCTGGCAGCAAACACTGAAGCTTTCTTT. Protein sequence: CASVLAANTEAFF.